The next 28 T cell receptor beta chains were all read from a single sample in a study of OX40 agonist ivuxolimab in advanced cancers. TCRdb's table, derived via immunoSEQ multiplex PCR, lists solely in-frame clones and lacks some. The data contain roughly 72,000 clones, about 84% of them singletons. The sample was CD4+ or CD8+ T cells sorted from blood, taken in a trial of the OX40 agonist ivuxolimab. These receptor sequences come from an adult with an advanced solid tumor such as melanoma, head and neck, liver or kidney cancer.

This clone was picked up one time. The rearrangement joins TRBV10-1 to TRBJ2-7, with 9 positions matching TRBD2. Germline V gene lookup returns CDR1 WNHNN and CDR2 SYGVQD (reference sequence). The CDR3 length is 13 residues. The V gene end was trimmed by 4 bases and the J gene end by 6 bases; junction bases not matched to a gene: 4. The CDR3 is CASSAGTSFEQYF. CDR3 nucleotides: TGCGCCAGCAGTGCCGGGACTAGCTTCGAGCAGTACTTC.

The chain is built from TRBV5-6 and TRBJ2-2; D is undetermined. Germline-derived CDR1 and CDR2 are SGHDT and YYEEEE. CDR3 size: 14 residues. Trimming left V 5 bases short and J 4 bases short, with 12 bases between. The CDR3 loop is CASSYRRPTGELFF. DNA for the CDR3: TGTGCCAGCAGTTATAGGCGGCCCACCGGGGAGCTGTTTTTT. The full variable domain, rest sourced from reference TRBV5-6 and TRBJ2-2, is DAGVTQSPTHLIKTRGQQVTLRCSPKSGHDTVSWYQQALGQGPQFIFQYYEEEERQRGNFPDRFSGHQFPNYSSELNVNALLLGDSALYLCASSYRRPTGELFFGEGSRLTVL.

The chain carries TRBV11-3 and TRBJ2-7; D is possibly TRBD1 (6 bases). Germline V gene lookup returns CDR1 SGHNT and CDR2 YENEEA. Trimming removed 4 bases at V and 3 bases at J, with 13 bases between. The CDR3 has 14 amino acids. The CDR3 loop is CASSSQTDSYEQYF. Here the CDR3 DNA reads TGTGCCAGCAGCTCCCAAACGGACAGCTACGAGCAGTACTTC.

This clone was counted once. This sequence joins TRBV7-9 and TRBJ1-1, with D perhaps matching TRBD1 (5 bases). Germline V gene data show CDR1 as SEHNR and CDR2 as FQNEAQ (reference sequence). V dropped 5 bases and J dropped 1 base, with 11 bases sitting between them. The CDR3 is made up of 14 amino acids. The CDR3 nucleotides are TGTGCCAGCAGCCACCGACAGAAGAACACTGAAGCTTTCTTT. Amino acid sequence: CASSHRQKNTEAFF.

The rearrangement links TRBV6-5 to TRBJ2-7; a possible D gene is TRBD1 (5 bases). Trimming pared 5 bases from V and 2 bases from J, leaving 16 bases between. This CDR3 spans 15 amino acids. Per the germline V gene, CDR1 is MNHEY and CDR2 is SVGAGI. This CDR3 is CASSPGPRSTYEQYF. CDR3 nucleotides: TGTGCCAGCAGTCCAGGGCCACGTTCCACCTACGAGCAGTACTTC.

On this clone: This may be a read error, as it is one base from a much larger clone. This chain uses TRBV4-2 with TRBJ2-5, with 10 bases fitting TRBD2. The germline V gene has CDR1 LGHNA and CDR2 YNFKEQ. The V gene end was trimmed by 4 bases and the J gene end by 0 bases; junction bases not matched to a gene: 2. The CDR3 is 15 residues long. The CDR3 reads CASSRAGGDQETQYF. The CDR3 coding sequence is TGTGCCAGCAGCCGAGCGGGAGGGGACCAAGAGACCCAGTACTTC.

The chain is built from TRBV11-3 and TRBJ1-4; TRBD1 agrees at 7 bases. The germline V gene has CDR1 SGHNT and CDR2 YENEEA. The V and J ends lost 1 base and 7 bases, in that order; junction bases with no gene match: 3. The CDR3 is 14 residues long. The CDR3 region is CASSLAQGTEKLFF. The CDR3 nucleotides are TGTGCCAGCAGCTTAGCACAGGGGACTGAAAAACTGTTTTTT.

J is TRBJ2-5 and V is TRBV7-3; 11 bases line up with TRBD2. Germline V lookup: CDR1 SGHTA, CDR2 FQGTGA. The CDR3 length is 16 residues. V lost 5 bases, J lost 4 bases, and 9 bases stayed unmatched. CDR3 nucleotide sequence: TGTGCCAGCAGCCTAGGGACTAGCGGCAGAGTAGAGACCCAGTACTTC. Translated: CASSLGTSGRVETQYF.

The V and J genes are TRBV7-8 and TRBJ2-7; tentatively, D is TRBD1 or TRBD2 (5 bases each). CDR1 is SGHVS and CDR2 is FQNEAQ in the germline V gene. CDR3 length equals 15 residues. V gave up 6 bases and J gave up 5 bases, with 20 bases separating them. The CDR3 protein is CASSSTQGPPNEQYF. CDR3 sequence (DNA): TGTGCCAGCAGTTCAACGCAGGGACCCCCTAACGAGCAGTACTTC.

CDR3 nucleotide sequence: TGCGCCAGCAGCCAAGCCGACAGTTCTAATGAAAAACTGTTTTTT. Protein: CASSQADSSNEKLFF. The chain joins TRBV4-1 to TRBJ1-4; tentatively, D is TRBD1 (5 bases). The CDR3 is 15 amino acids. V was shortened by 1 base and J by 3 bases, with 9 bases between the two germline ends. Germline assignment: CDR1 MGHRA and CDR2 YSYEKL.

CDR3 sequence: CASSLIGRGRYEQYF. CDR3 DNA sequence: TGTGCCAGCAGCTTAATCGGCAGGGGGCGGTACGAGCAGTACTTC. The gene calls are TRBV13 and TRBJ2-5; 8 nucleotides agree with TRBD1. With the DNA end fitting TRBJ2-7 better, the J assignment may be wrong. CDR3 length equals 15 residues. CDR1 is PRHDT, CDR2 FYEKMQ, per germline (reference sequence).

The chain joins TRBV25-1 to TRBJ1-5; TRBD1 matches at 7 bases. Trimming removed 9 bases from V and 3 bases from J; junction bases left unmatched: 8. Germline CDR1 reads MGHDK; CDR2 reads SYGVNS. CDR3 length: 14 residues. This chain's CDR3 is CARLRDSANQPQHF. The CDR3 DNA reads TGTGCCAGACTTCGGGACAGCGCCAATCAGCCCCAGCATTTT.

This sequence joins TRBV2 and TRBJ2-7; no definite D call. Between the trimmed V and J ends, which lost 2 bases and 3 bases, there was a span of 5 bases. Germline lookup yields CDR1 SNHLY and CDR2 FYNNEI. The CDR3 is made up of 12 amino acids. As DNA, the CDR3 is TGTGCCAGCAGTGAACAGCACTACGAGCAGTACTTC. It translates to CASSEQHYEQYF.

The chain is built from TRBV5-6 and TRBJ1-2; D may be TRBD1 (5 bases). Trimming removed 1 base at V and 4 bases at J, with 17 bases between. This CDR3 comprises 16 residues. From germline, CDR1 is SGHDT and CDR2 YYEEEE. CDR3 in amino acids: CASSLPGTGTSYGYTF. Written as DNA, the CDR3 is TGTGCCAGCAGCTTGCCAGGTACGGGGACGAGCTATGGCTACACCTTC.

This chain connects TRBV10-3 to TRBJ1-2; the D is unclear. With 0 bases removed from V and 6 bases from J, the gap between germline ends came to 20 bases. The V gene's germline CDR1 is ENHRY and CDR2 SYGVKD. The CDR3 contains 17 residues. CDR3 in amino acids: CAISESGPGRKGNGYTF. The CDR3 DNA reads TGTGCCATCAGTGAGTCCGGCCCGGGAAGGAAAGGAAATGGCTACACCTTC.

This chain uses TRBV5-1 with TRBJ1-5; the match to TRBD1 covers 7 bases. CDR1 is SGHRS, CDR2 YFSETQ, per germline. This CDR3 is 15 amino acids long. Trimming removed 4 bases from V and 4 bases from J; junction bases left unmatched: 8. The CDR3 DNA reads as TGCGCCAGCAGCCCGACAGGGTCGGGGAATCAGCCCCAGCATTTT. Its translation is CASSPTGSGNQPQHF.

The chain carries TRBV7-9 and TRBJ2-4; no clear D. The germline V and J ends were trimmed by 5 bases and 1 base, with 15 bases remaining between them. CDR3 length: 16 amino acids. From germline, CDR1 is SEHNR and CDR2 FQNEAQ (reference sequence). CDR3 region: CASSQWTSGAKNIQYF. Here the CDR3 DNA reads TGTGCCAGCAGCCAATGGACCTCCGGGGCCAAAAACATTCAGTACTTC.

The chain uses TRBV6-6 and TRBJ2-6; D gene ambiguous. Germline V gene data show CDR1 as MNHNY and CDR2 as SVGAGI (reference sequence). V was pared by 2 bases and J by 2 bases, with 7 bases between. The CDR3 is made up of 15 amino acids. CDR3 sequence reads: CASSYPRAGANVLTF. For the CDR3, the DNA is TGTGCCAGCAGTTACCCCCGCGCTGGGGCCAACGTCCTGACTTTC.

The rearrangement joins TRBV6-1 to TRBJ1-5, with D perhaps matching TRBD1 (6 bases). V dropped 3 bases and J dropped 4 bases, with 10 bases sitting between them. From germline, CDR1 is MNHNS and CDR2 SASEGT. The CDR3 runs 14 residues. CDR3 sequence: CASSDLQGNQPQHF. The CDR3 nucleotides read TGTGCCAGCAGTGACCTACAGGGAAATCAGCCCCAGCATTTT.

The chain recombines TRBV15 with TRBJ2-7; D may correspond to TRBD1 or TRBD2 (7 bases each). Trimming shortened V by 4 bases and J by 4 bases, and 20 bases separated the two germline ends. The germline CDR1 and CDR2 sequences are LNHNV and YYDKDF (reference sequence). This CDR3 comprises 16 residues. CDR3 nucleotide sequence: TGTGCCACCAGCACTGGCGACAGGGAGGGAGGGTACGAGCAGTACTTC. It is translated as CATSTGDREGGYEQYF.

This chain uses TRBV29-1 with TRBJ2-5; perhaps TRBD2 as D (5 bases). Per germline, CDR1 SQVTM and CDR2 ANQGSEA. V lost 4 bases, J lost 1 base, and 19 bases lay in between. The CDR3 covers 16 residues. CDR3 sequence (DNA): TGCAGCGTTGTTGGGTGGGAGACGACCGTCCAAGAGACCCAGTACTTC. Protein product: CSVVGWETTVQETQYF.

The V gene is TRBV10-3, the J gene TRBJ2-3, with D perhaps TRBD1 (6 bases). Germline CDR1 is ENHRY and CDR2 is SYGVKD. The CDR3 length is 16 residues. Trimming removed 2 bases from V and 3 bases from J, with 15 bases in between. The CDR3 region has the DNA TGTGCCATCAGTGAGAGGGGGACGGGCCTTACAGATACGCAGTATTTT. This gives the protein CAISERGTGLTDTQYF.

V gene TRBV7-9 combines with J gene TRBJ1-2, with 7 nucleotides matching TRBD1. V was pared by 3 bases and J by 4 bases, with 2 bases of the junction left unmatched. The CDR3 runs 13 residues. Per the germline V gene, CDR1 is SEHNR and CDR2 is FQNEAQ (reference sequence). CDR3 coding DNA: TGTGCCAGCAGCTTGTCAGGGGGCTATGGCTACACCTTC. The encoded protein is CASSLSGGYGYTF.

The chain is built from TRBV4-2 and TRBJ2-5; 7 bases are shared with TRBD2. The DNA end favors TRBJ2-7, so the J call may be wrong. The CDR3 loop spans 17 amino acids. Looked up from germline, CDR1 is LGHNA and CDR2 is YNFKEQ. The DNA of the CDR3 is TGTGCCAGCAGCCAAGCGGCAATCGGCGGGGGTTTATACGAGCAGTACTTC. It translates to CASSQAAIGGGLYEQYF.

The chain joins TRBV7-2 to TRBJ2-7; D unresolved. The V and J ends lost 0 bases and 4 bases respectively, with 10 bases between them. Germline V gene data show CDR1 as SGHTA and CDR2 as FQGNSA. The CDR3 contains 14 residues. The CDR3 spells CASSLASGRYEQYF. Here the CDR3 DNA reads TGTGCCAGCAGCTTAGCCTCGGGCAGGTACGAGCAGTACTTC.

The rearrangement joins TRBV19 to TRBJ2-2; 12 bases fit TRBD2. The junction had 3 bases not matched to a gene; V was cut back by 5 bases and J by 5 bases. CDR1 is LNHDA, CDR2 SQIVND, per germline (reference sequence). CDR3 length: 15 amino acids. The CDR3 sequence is CASSPGLAGTGELFF. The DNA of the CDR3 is TGTGCCAGTAGTCCTGGACTAGCGGGAACCGGGGAGCTGTTTTTT.

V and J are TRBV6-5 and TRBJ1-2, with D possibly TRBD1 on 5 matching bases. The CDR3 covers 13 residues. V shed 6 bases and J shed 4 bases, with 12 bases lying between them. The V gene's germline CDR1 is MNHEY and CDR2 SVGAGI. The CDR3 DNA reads TGTGCCAGCAGGGGGGGAGCCGGCTATGGCTACACCTTC. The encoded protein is CASRGGAGYGYTF.

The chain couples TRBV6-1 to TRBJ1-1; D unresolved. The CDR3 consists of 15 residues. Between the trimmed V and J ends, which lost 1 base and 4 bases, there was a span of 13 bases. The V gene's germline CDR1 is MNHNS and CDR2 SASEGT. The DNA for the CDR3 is TGTGCCAGCAGTGAAGTTGGCGGATCGGGCACTGAAGCTTTCTTT. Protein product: CASSEVGGSGTEAFF.